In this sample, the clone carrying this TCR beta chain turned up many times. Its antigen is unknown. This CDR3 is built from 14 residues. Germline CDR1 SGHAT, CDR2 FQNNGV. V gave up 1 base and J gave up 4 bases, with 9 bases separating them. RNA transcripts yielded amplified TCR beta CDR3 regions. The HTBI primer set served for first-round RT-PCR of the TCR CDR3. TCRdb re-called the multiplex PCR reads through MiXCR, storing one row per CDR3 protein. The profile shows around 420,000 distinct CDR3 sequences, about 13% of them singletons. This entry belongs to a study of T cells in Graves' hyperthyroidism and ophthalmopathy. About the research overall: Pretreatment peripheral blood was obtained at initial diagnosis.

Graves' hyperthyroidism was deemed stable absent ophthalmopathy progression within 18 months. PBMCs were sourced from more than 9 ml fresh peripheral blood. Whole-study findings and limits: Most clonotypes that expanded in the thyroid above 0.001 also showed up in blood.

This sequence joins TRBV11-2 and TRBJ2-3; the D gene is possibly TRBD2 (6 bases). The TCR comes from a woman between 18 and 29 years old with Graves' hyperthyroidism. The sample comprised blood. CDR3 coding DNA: TGTGCCAGCAGCTTAGCCCCGGGGGCAGATACGCAGTATTTT. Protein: CASSLAPGADTQYF.